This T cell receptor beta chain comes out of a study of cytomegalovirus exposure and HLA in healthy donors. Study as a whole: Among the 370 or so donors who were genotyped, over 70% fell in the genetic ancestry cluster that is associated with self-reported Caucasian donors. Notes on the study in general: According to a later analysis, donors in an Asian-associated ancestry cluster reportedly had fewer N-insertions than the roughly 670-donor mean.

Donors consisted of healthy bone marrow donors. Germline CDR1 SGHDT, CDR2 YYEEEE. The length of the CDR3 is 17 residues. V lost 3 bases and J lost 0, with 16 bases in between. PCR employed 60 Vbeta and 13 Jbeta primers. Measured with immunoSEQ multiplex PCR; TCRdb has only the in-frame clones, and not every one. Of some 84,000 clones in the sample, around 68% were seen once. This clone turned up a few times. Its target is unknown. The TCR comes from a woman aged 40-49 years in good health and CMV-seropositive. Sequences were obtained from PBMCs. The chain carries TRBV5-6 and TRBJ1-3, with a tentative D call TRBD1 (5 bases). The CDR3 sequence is CASSSRSWGDSGNTIYF. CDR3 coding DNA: TGTGCCAGCAGCTCGCGCTCATGGGGGGACTCTGGAAACACCATATATTTT.